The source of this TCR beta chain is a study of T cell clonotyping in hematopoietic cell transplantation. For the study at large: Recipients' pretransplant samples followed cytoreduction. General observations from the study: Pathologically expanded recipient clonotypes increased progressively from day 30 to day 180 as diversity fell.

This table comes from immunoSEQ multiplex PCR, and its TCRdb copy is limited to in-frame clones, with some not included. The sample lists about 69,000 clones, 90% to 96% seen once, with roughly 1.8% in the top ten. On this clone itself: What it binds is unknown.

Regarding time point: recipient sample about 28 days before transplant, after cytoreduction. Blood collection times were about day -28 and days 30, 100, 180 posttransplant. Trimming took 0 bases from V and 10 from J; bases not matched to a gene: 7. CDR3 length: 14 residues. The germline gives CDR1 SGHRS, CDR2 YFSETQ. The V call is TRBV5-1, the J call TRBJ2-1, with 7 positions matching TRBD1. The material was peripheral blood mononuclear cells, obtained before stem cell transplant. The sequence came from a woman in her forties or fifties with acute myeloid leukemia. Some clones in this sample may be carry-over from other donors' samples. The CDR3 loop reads CASSLAGTVEEQFF. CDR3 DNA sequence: TGCGCCAGCAGCTTGGCCGGGACAGTAGAAGAGCAGTTCTTC.